This TCR beta chain is drawn from a study of blood T cell repertoires in COVID-19. Produced via immunoSEQ multiplex PCR; TCRdb's table is partial and in-frame only. The table lists some 200,000 clones, roughly 79% of them singletons. Patients in Seattle were enrolled during active infection, then followed longitudinally. Trimming removed 5 bases from V and 8 bases from J, with 9 bases in between. Germline-derived CDR1 and CDR2 are MNHEY and SVGEGT. The CDR3 runs 11 residues. The source material was peripheral blood. This receptor was obtained from a woman older than 75 with COVID-19, enrolled during active disease. V and J are TRBV6-2 or TRBV6-3 and TRBJ1-2; D unresolved. In nucleotides, the CDR3 is TGTGCCAGCAGTACGGTATCAGGCTACACCTTC. Amino acid sequence: CASSTVSGYTF.